These T cell receptor beta chains were read from a single sample in a study of cytotoxic CD8 clonotypes in ibrutinib-treated CLL. Clones were sequenced by immunoSEQ multiplex PCR, and TCRdb holds only the in-frame ones, with some missing. The sample records some 310,000 clones, around four fifths being singletons. The sample here was PBMCs, taken before ibrutinib treatment. Receptors were obtained from a human donor with chronic lymphocytic leukemia. Each CDR3 is given with its conserved first and last residue. Each record gives: J gene, clone size, D gene, V gene, CDR3 DNA, CDR3 protein. A D gene is named only where the DNA matches it firmly. The size field is filled for only some rows; it gives once, few, many or a size class.

>TRBJ2-4|NA|NA|TRBV30
TGTGCCTGGAGTGGGGGCGGCAGCAAAAACATTCAGTACTTC
CAWSGGGSKNIQYF
>TRBJ2-5|NA|TRBD1|TRBV7-9
TGTGCCAGCAGCGCCTGGGGGGACAGGGGCGGGGAGACCCAGTACTTC
CASSAWGDRGGETQYF
>TRBJ1-2|NA|NA|TRBV4-1
TGCGCCAGCAGCCAAGATCAGGGTCCCTACACCTTC
CASSQDQGPYTF
>TRBJ2-1|NA|NA|TRBV9
TGTGCCAGCAGCGTAGACCCTGGGGTGGGCAATGAGCAGTTCTTC
CASSVDPGVGNEQFF
>TRBJ2-2|NA|NA|TRBV19
TGTGCCACTAGTACAGGGCGTGGCGGGGAGCTGTTTTTT
CATSTGRGGELFF
>TRBJ1-5|few|NA|TRBV27
TGTGCCAGCAGTTTACAGGGTCTCCTGGGTCAGCCCCAGCATTTT
CASSLQGLLGQPQHF
>TRBJ2-7|few|NA|TRBV19
TGTGCCAGTAGTCAGGGTCTCTACGAGCAGTACTTC
CASSQGLYEQYF
>TRBJ2-7|NA|NA|TRBV25-1
TGTGCCAGCGGGGGGAACCCCTGGGAGCAGTACTTC
CASGGNPWEQYF
>TRBJ1-2|NA|NA|TRBV27
TGTGCCACCTACAGAGACTATGGCTACACCTTC
CATYRDYGYTF
>TRBJ2-7|NA|NA|TRBV18
TGTGCCAGCTCACCAGGAGTAGGACGCTCCTACGAGCAGTACTTC
CASSPGVGRSYEQYF
>TRBJ1-1|many|NA|TRBV19
TGTGCCAGTACCGACCAGGAAAACAGGGATTTCCTGAACACTGAAGCTTTCTTT
CASTDQENRDFLNTEAFF
>TRBJ1-2|NA|TRBD1|TRBV7-9
TGTGCCAGCAGCTCGAGTTCCGGGACAGGTGGTTTTTATGGCTACACCTTC
CASSSSSGTGGFYGYTF
>TRBJ2-5|NA|NA|TRBV4-3
TGCGCCAGCAGCCAAGAGAAGCCAGGCATGGGTGAGACCCAGTACTTC
CASSQEKPGMGETQYF
>TRBJ2-7|NA|NA|TRBV11-2
TGTGCCAGCAGCCCCTTGGGACAACGGGCCTACGAGCAGTACTTC
CASSPLGQRAYEQYF
>TRBJ1-1|NA|NA|TRBV5-4
TGTGCCAGCAGCTTGGATGGGGAAGACACTGAAGCTTTCTTT
CASSLDGEDTEAFF
>TRBJ1-3|once|NA|TRBV29-1
TGCAGCGTTGTGCCCCGACAGACTGGAAACACCATATATTTT
CSVVPRQTGNTIYF
>TRBJ2-7|NA|NA|TRBV2
TGTGCCAGCAGTGAATTCCCCGATACCTACGAGCAGTACTTC
CASSEFPDTYEQYF
>TRBJ2-3|NA|TRBD1|TRBV5-1
TGCGCCAGCAACCGACAGGGAAGCACAGATACGCAGTATTTT
CASNRQGSTDTQYF
>TRBJ1-1|NA|NA|TRBV6-5
TGTGCCAGCAGTTACGGGGGAGGTGCCTTCCCTGAAGCTTTCTTT
CASSYGGGAFPEAFF
>TRBJ2-1|NA|NA|TRBV4-3
TGCGCCAGCAGCCAAGTCGGCGGGCATGAGCAGTTCTTC
CASSQVGGHEQFF
>TRBJ2-3|NA|NA|TRBV10-2
TGCGCCACCTTGAGGACAGAAAGAGATACGCAGTATTTT
CATLRTERDTQYF
>TRBJ2-2|few|TRBD2|TRBV9
TGTGCCAGCAGCCCGACTAGCGGGAACACCGGGGAGCTGTTTTTT
CASSPTSGNTGELFF
>TRBJ1-2|NA|NA|TRBV4-2
TGTGCCAGCAGCCAGCACCGACGGGGCGACTATGGCTACACCTTC
CASSQHRRGDYGYTF
>TRBJ2-7|NA|NA|TRBV6-5
TGTGCCAGCAAGAATTTCCGGGACGGCGCCTACGAGCAGTACTTC
CASKNFRDGAYEQYF
>TRBJ2-7|few|NA|TRBV28
TGTGCCAGCGTCCAACAGGGCACGCGCTACGAGCAGTACTTC
CASVQQGTRYEQYF
>TRBJ2-1|NA|TRBD2|TRBV9
TGTGCCAGCAGCGTAGGGATAGCGGGAGTCTACAATGAGCAGTTCTTC
CASSVGIAGVYNEQFF
>TRBJ1-3|NA|NA|TRBV7-9
TGTGCCAGCAGCTTAGTGTACGGAAACACCATATATTTT
CASSLVYGNTIYF
>TRBJ2-7|NA|TRBD1|TRBV7-6
TGTGCCAGCAGCTTGACGGGACAGAGCTCCTACGAGCAGTACTTC
CASSLTGQSSYEQYF
>TRBJ1-1|NA|NA|TRBV15
TGTGCCACCCGTCCGGGGGGGTACACTGAAGCTTTCTTT
CATRPGGYTEAFF
>TRBJ1-5|NA|NA|TRBV7-6
TGTGCCAGCAGCCGGCATGGTCAGCCCCAGCATTTT
CASSRHGQPQHF
>TRBJ2-3|NA|TRBD2|TRBV9
TGTGCCAGCAGCGTAGGGGGAGGGACCACAGATACGCAGTATTTT
CASSVGGGTTDTQYF
>TRBJ2-1|NA|NA|TRBV9
TGTGCCAGCAGCGTAGCGAGGTACAATGAGCAGTTCTTC
CASSVARYNEQFF
>TRBJ2-1|few|TRBD2|TRBV4-3
TGCGCCAGCAGCCAAGGGGCGGCTAGCGGCATCAATGAGCAGTTCTTC
CASSQGAASGINEQFF
>TRBJ1-1|NA|NA|TRBV4-1
TGCGCCAGCAGCCAAGGAATTGGCAGGGAGAGGAACACTGAAGCTTTCTTT
CASSQGIGRERNTEAFF
>TRBJ2-5|NA|NA|TRBV5-1
TGCGCCAGCAGCTCGACCCCGGGTGAGACCCAGTACTTC
CASSSTPGETQYF
>TRBJ2-1|NA|NA|TRBV9
TGTGCCAGCAGCGTAGCGGGGACAAATCCCCATGAGCAGTTCTTC
CASSVAGTNPHEQFF
>TRBJ2-7|NA|NA|TRBV5-1
TGCGCCAGCAGCTTACACCGGACCCAAGACTCATACGAGCAGTACTTC
CASSLHRTQDSYEQYF
>TRBJ1-2|NA|NA|TRBV9
TGTGCCAGCAGCGTAACTCCGAGAGTCTATGGCTACACCTTC
CASSVTPRVYGYTF
>TRBJ1-2|few|TRBD1|TRBV7-2
TGTGCCAGCAGCTCCGAGGTGGGACAGTACTATGGCTACACCTTC
CASSSEVGQYYGYTF
>TRBJ2-7|few|TRBD1|TRBV7-6
TGTGCCAGCACTCAATTCACAGGGGAAAGCGAGCAGTACTTC
CASTQFTGESEQYF
>TRBJ1-5|few|NA|TRBV5-1
TGCGCCAGCAGCTTGGGAGGTTATCAGCCCCAGCATTTT
CASSLGGYQPQHF
>TRBJ1-3|NA|NA|TRBV9
TGTGCCAGCAGCGTAGAGGAGGGGTTGGGAAACACCATATATTTT
CASSVEEGLGNTIYF
>TRBJ1-2|NA|TRBD1|TRBV10-3
TGTGCCATCAGTGAGTTCCGGACAGGGGGCTCTCCTTTGTCTGGCTACACCTTC
CAISEFRTGGSPLSGYTF
>TRBJ2-7|NA|TRBD2|TRBV27
TGTGCCGCCGGACTAGCGGGAGTCTACGAGCAGTACTTC
CAAGLAGVYEQYF
>TRBJ1-5|NA|NA|TRBV15
TGTGCCACCAGCAGTGCGTCAGGGACGGTCAGCAATCAGCCCCAGCATTTT
CATSSASGTVSNQPQHF
>TRBJ2-3|NA|NA|TRBV14
TGTGCCAGCAGCTGGGGCAGCTACACAGATACGCAGTATTTT
CASSWGSYTDTQYF
>TRBJ2-1|once|NA|TRBV5-1
TGCGCCAGCAGCTTGGGGCCGGTCTGGGGTGAGCAGTTCTTC
CASSLGPVWGEQFF
>TRBJ2-3|few|TRBD1|TRBV10-1
TGCGCCAGCAGCCCCGGACAGGGGGCAGATACGCAGTATTTT
CASSPGQGADTQYF
>TRBJ2-5|NA|NA|TRBV11-2
TGTGCCAGCAGCTTATACGGAAGACAAGAGACCCAGTACTTC
CASSLYGRQETQYF
>TRBJ2-3|NA|TRBD1|TRBV28
TGTGCCAGCAGCGACAGGGGGTCAACAGATACGCAGTATTTT
CASSDRGSTDTQYF
>TRBJ2-5|NA|NA|TRBV5-1
TGCGCCAGCAGCCCGGCTCAGGTGGGAGAGACCCAGTACTTC
CASSPAQVGETQYF
>TRBJ1-4|NA|TRBD1|TRBV7-9
TGTGCCAGCGGGCTGGGGACAGGGAATGAAAAACTGTTTTTT
CASGLGTGNEKLFF
>TRBJ2-2|NA|NA|TRBV2
TGTGCCAGCCATGGGGTTAACACCGGGGAGCTGTTTTTT
CASHGVNTGELFF
>TRBJ2-3|NA|TRBD1|TRBV15
TGTGCCACCAGCCGGCCGGGACAGAACACAGATACGCAGTATTTT
CATSRPGQNTDTQYF
>TRBJ2-5|NA|NA|TRBV5-6
TGTGCCAGCACAATCGGGTTCCAAGAGACCCAGTACTTC
CASTIGFQETQYF
>TRBJ1-1|NA|TRBD1|TRBV14
TGTGCCAGCAGCCGGACAGGGGAGAACACTGAAGCTTTCTTT
CASSRTGENTEAFF
>TRBJ2-5|NA|TRBD2|TRBV5-4
TGTGCCAGCAGCCGGGGACTAGCCGGAGAGACCCAGTACTTC
CASSRGLAGETQYF
>TRBJ2-3|NA|NA|TRBV21-1
TGTGCCAGCAGCATCAGACCCCGGGACAGGGGCTCAGATACGCAGTATTTT
CASSIRPRDRGSDTQYF
>TRBJ1-2|NA|NA|TRBV19
TGTGCCAGTACTAATACAGGGTTCTATGGCTACACCTTC
CASTNTGFYGYTF